The 20 T cell receptor beta chains reported below all come from one sample, sequenced in a study of CD8 T cells in ankylosing spondylitis. TCRdb re-called the 5' RACE reads with MiXCR, one entry per CDR3 protein. The top ten clones hold 16% of a sample with over 150,000 distinct CDR3 sequences, about 13% of them seen once. The sequenced material came from blood, either unsorted or a sorted T cell fraction (not recorded which). The receptor source for this set is a male donor with ankylosing spondylitis or in good health (not recorded which).

The V and J genes are TRBV27 and TRBJ2-5, with a tentative D call TRBD1 (6 bases). The CDR3 runs to 15 residues. CDR1 is MNHEY and CDR2 is SMNVEV in the germline V gene (reference sequence). The V end was cut by 11 bases, the J end by 2 bases, with 21 bases between. CDR3 sequence (DNA): TGTGCCTCAGCGGTCCTGGGACATCTACAAGAGACCCAGTACTTC. Amino acids: CASAVLGHLQETQYF.

This clonotype occurred a few times. The genes are TRBV7-9 and TRBJ1-2, with 9 bases lining up with TRBD1. The CDR3 has 16 residues. V was pared by 5 bases and J by 0 bases, with 7 bases of the junction left unmatched. The germline gives CDR1 SEHNR, CDR2 FQNEAQ (reference sequence). The CDR3 DNA follows: TGTGCCAGCAGCGCCGTGGGACAGGGTGCTAACTATGGCTACACCTTC. Protein product: CASSAVGQGANYGYTF. Drawing the rest from reference TRBV7-9 and TRBJ1-2, the complete variable domain is DTGVSQNPRHKITKRGQNVTFRCDPISEHNRLYWYRQTLGQGPEFLTYFQNEAQLEKSRLLSDRFSAERPKGSFSTLEIQRTEQGDSAMYLCASSAVGQGANYGYTFGSGTRLTVV.

This clonotype was detected only a few times. The chain recombines TRBV27 with TRBJ1-2, with D perhaps TRBD1 (6 bases). Trimming cost V 0 bases and J 8 bases, with 13 bases left between them. The CDR3 has 14 amino acids. Germline V gene data show CDR1 as MNHEY and CDR2 as SMNVEV (reference sequence). CDR3: CASSLSGVGGGYTF. CDR3 DNA sequence: TGTGCCAGCAGTTTATCCGGCGTCGGGGGCGGCTACACCTTC.

There are a few counts of this clonotype. J is TRBJ2-2 and V is TRBV29-1, with D unclear. Per the germline V gene, CDR1 is SQVTM and CDR2 is ANQGSEA. This CDR3 is 12 amino acids long. Trimming removed 5 bases at V and 4 bases at J, with 8 bases between. The CDR3, as DNA: TGCAGCGTTAAGCCCGTCACCGGGGAGCTGTTTTTT. It is translated as CSVKPVTGELFF.

This clonotype turned up a few times. At one boundary the junction diverges from the germline segment, which might be a read error. The rearrangement uses TRBV10-3 and TRBJ2-7; D is possibly TRBD2 (7 bases). CDR1 and CDR2 from the germline V gene are ENHRY and SYGVKD. The CDR3 loop spans 15 amino acids. The CDR3 here is CAISESWGGSHEQYF. The DNA of the CDR3 is TGTGCCATCAGTGAGTCGTGGGGGGGCTCCCACGAGCAGTACTTC.

This clonotype came up once. The gene calls are TRBV19 and TRBJ2-7; D is possibly TRBD1 (5 bases). V shed 8 bases and J shed 2 bases, with 13 bases lying between them. In germline, CDR1 is LNHDA, CDR2 SQIVND (reference sequence). The CDR3 runs 13 residues. The DNA for the CDR3 is TGTGCCAGTTCCACGATAGGGGCCTACGAGCAGTACTTC. This gives the protein CASSTIGAYEQYF.

This clonotype was detected only a few times. This sequence joins TRBV27 and TRBJ1-1; the D is unclear. Germline lookup yields CDR1 MNHEY and CDR2 SMNVEV (reference sequence). V lost 6 bases and J lost 3, with 14 bases in between. This CDR3 contains 14 residues. DNA of the CDR3: TGTGCCAGCAGATCTAGCACATTCTACACTGAAGCTTTCTTT. This translates into CASRSSTFYTEAFF.

The rearrangement links TRBV12-3 or TRBV12-4 to TRBJ2-7; TRBD2 might be the D (6 bases). CDR3 length equals 15 residues. V lost 3 bases to trimming and J lost 0 bases, with 12 bases between them. The CDR3 reads CASSLLGTDSYEQYF. The DNA for the CDR3 is TGTGCCAGCAGTTTGTTGGGGACTGACTCCTACGAGCAGTACTTC.

This clonotype was seen a handful of times. V is TRBV7-9 and J is TRBJ1-1, with D maybe TRBD1 (5 bases). CDR3 length: 15 amino acids. The V gene lost 1 base and the J gene lost 7 bases, with 16 bases spanning the gap. Germline V gives CDR1 SEHNR, CDR2 FQNEAQ (reference sequence). CDR3 amino acids: CASSLVLSLGGEAFF. CDR3 nucleotide sequence: TGTGCCAGCAGCTTAGTACTGTCCCTGGGGGGTGAAGCTTTCTTT.

The V and J genes are TRBV5-1 and TRBJ2-7; 10 bases line up with TRBD1. With 3 bases clipped from V and 4 bases from J, the junction kept 10 bases outside the gene matches. The CDR3 is made up of 16 amino acids. Germline V gene sequence: CDR1 SGHRS, CDR2 YFSETQ. As DNA, the CDR3 is TGCGCCAGCAGCTCCCCCGGGGGACAGGGGCCGTACGAGCAGTACTTC. This sequence encodes CASSSPGGQGPYEQYF.

This clonotype was observed at least ten times. The rearrangement links TRBV6-1 to TRBJ2-3; D gene unclear. The V gene lost 1 base and the J gene lost 1 base, with 3 bases spanning the gap. The CDR3 is 13 residues long. CDR1 MNHNS and CDR2 SASEGT come from the germline V gene. CDR3 nucleotides: TGTGCCAGCAGTGAAGGCGGCACAGATACGCAGTATTTT. It is translated as CASSEGGTDTQYF.

The rearrangement joins TRBV5-1 to TRBJ1-1; TRBD1 matches 9 bases. V gave up 5 bases and J gave up 6 bases; unmatched junction bases: 11. CDR1 and CDR2 (germline): SGHRS, YFSETQ. The CDR3 spans 15 residues. CDR3 nucleotide sequence: TGCGCCAGCAGTCCTACAGGGGGCGGAGGGGCTGAAGCTTTCTTT. Residues: CASSPTGGGGAEAFF.

This chain joins TRBV4-1 and TRBJ2-7; D is possibly TRBD2 (6 bases). There are 15 residues in the CDR3. Trimming shortened V by 6 bases and J by 5 bases, and 20 bases separated the two germline ends. CDR1 MGHRA and CDR2 YSYEKL come from the germline V gene. CDR3 nucleotides: TGCGCCAGCAGTCGATCTCCTCGGGGGATTCACGAGCAGTACTTC. Encoded protein: CASSRSPRGIHEQYF.

This clonotype showed up just a few times. The chain is built from TRBV10-3 and TRBJ2-7; no firm D call. Trimming stripped 1 base from V and 2 bases from J, with 3 bases between. The germline V gene encodes CDR1 ENHRY and CDR2 SYGVKD. CDR3 length: 12 residues. CDR3 DNA: TGTGCCATCAGTGAGTATACCTACGAGCAGTACTTC. Translated: CAISEYTYEQYF.

This chain connects TRBV7-6 to TRBJ1-5; D call uncertain. V gave up 4 bases and J gave up 9 bases, with 10 bases separating them. CDR3 length: 12 amino acids. CDR1 is SGHVS, CDR2 FNYEAQ, per germline. Here the CDR3 DNA reads TGTGCCAGCAGCTCCGACGCTGGGCCCCAGCATTTT. This codes for CASSSDAGPQHF.

J is TRBJ2-1 and V is TRBV12-3 or TRBV12-4; maybe TRBD2 (5 bases). This CDR3 spans 15 amino acids. V was trimmed by 6 bases and J by 7 bases, leaving 19 bases between them. In nucleotides, the CDR3 is TGTGCCAGCAGCTCCGTGATCGGGAAGATTAATGAGCAGTTCTTC. Translated, it gives CASSSVIGKINEQFF.

This chain links TRBV6-1 with TRBJ2-7; 9 bases fit TRBD1. Germline-derived CDR1 and CDR2 are MNHNS and SASEGT. Trimming cost V 5 bases and J 4 bases; bases outside gene matches: 12. The CDR3 loop spans 16 amino acids. In nucleotides, the CDR3 is TGTGCCAGCAGTCTTCCCGGACAGGGGACCCGATACGAGCAGTACTTC. The encoded protein is CASSLPGQGTRYEQYF.

The chain recombines TRBV2 with TRBJ1-1; 7 bases align to TRBD1. The CDR3 runs to 15 residues. The junction had 3 bases not matched to a gene; V was cut back by 2 bases and J by 0 bases. Germline V gene data show CDR1 as SNHLY and CDR2 as FYNNEI. The CDR3 sequence: CASSERQGLNTEAFF. For the CDR3, the DNA is TGTGCCAGCAGTGAACGACAGGGTCTGAACACTGAAGCTTTCTTT.

The sample holds a few counts of this clonotype. DNA of the CDR3: TGTGCCAGCAGAACGACGACAGGAACGCGGAGCATCTACACCTTC. Translating it yields CASRTTTGTRSIYTF. V and J are TRBV7-9 and TRBJ1-2; weak D call: TRBD1 (6 bases). CDR3 length: 15 residues. Trimming cost V 6 bases and J 10 bases, with 24 bases left between them. Germline CDR1 SEHNR, CDR2 FQNEAQ (reference sequence).

In its sample, this clonotype was seen a few times. The V gene is TRBV6-1, the J gene TRBJ2-3, with D possibly matching TRBD2 (6 bases). CDR1 and CDR2 (germline): MNHNS, SASEGT. V dropped 11 bases and J dropped 3 bases, with 15 bases sitting between them. The CDR3 totals 13 residues. The CDR3 sequence is CAGGLLGTDTQYF. CDR3 DNA sequence: TGTGCCGGGGGACTGCTCGGGACAGATACGCAGTATTTT.